A single sample gave rise to the 17 T cell receptor beta chains below, sequenced in a study of post-analysis software for immune sequencing data. Their target antigens are unknown. Study observations and caveats: Patients showed TRBV5-6, TRBV5-1 and TRBV20-1 among four to six TRBV segments more frequent than in controls.

Researchers reported that TCR beta cDNA libraries carried unique molecular identifiers. MiXCR was run by TCRdb on the PCR reads, yielding one entry per CDR3 protein. The sample consists of 350,000 to 500,000 distinct CDR3 sequences, 39% of them appearing once. Sequencing used blood. The receptors derive from a girl aged 2-10 years with multiple sclerosis.

This clonotype has only a few counts. The chain couples TRBV6-5 to TRBJ1-2, with 9 nucleotides matching TRBD1. CDR1 is MNHEY and CDR2 is SVGAGI in the germline V gene. V shed 5 bases and J 7 bases; nucleotides not matched to a gene: 11. This CDR3 region has 15 residues. The CDR3 region has the DNA TGTGCCAGCAGTCTACCGGGACAGGGAGGACTTGGCTACACCTTC. Its protein is CASSLPGQGGLGYTF.

The genes are TRBV7-8 and TRBJ1-1; D is ambiguous. Germline CDR1 reads SGHVS; CDR2 reads FQNEAQ. V dropped 1 base and J dropped 0 bases, with 9 bases sitting between them. The CDR3 contains 15 residues. The CDR3 sequence is CASSLVGILNTEAFF. The CDR3 DNA is TGTGCCAGCAGCTTAGTGGGGATCTTGAACACTGAAGCTTTCTTT.

The gene calls are TRBV5-1 and TRBJ1-2; no firm D call. There are 14 residues in the CDR3. Germline-derived CDR1 and CDR2 are SGHRS and YFSETQ. Trimming removed 5 bases from V and 3 bases from J, with 14 bases in between. The CDR3 DNA is TGCGCCAGCAGACCGAGATCCTCTGACTATGGCTACACCTTC. Amino acid sequence: CASRPRSSDYGYTF.

Concerning this clonotype: A read error may explain this, as a much larger clone is one base away. V usage is TRBV7-9 and J usage is TRBJ1-5; D uncertain. This CDR3 is 15 amino acids long. The V gene's germline CDR1 is SEHNR and CDR2 FQNEAQ (reference sequence). The CDR3 region is CASSFGQTNNRPQHF. CDR3 in DNA: TGTGCCAGCAGCTTTGGGCAGACCAACAATCGGCCCCAGCATTTT.

This chain joins TRBV4-1 and TRBJ2-6, with 8 nucleotides matching TRBD1. The CDR3 extends over 18 amino acids. Germline lookup yields CDR1 MGHRA and CDR2 YSYEKL. J gave up 0 bases and V 1 base, and 5 bases lay outside the gene matches. The CDR3 DNA sequence: TGCGCCAGCAGCCAAGCTGGTCAGGGGGCCTCTGGGGCCAACGTCCTGACTTTC. It codes for CASSQAGQGASGANVLTF.

The V gene is TRBV3-1, the J gene TRBJ2-5; 8 bases line up with TRBD2. The CDR3 loop spans 15 amino acids. Germline CDR1 LGHDT, CDR2 YNNKEL (reference sequence). J was trimmed by 9 bases and V by 1 base; bases with no gene match: 10. The CDR3 protein is CASSQVVAGLGAQYF. The CDR3, as DNA: TGTGCCAGCAGCCAAGTAGTAGCGGGGCTGGGGGCCCAGTACTTC.

In this sample, this clonotype turned up once. J is TRBJ2-5 and V is TRBV5-1; 10 bases are shared with TRBD2. Trimming cost V 6 bases and J 2 bases; bases outside gene matches: 7. Per germline, CDR1 SGHRS and CDR2 YFSETQ. The CDR3 loop spans 15 amino acids. The CDR3 nucleotides are TGCGCCAGCATCCCCGGGACTAGCGCACAAGAGACCCAGTACTTC. It yields the protein CASIPGTSAQETQYF.

This chain connects TRBV5-1 to TRBJ2-7; D uncertain. Near its end, the DNA agrees better with TRBJ2-5, so the J call may be wrong. This CDR3 comprises 15 residues. CDR1 and CDR2 from the germline V gene are SGHRS and YFSETQ. This CDR3 reads CASTPIQGVRETQYF. The CDR3, as DNA: TGCGCCAGCACCCCGATACAAGGCGTCCGGGAGACCCAGTACTTC.

This clonotype has ten or more counts. This chain's CDR3 is CASVTSGAIRIADQETQYF. For the CDR3, the DNA is TGTGCCAGCGTTACAAGTGGTGCAATTCGCATAGCGGATCAAGAGACCCAGTACTTC. The chain uses TRBV6-4 and TRBJ2-5, with D maybe TRBD2 (6 bases). The CDR3 spans 19 residues. V lost 8 bases to trimming and J lost 2 bases, with 30 bases between them. Per the germline V gene, CDR1 is MRHNA and CDR2 is SNTAGT.

The chain joins TRBV28 to TRBJ2-3, with TRBD1 matching over 7 bases. The CDR3 length is 14 residues. V lost 5 bases, J lost 2 bases, and 4 bases stayed unmatched. Germline CDR1 MDHEN, CDR2 SYDVKM. In DNA form, the CDR3 reads TGTGCCAGCAGTCCGGGACAGCTCACAGATACGCAGTATTTT. Protein: CASSPGQLTDTQYF.

The J gene is TRBJ1-2, the V gene TRBV5-1; D is ambiguous. Per the germline V gene, CDR1 is SGHRS and CDR2 is YFSETQ. This CDR3 comprises 13 residues. The V and J ends lost 0 bases and 1 base respectively, with 4 bases between them. CDR3 amino acids: CASSLGINYGYTF. DNA of the CDR3: TGCGCCAGCAGCTTGGGCATTAACTATGGCTACACCTTC.

This chain joins TRBV28 and TRBJ1-5; TRBD1 is a possible D gene (5 bases). The CDR3 loop spans 17 amino acids. Trimming shortened V by 7 bases and J by 0 bases, and 19 bases separated the two germline ends. CDR1 and CDR2 from the germline V gene are MDHEN and SYDVKM. The CDR3 DNA reads as TGTGCCAGCACGAGACAGATTCATAGTCCTAGCAATCAGCCCCAGCATTTT. It codes for CASTRQIHSPSNQPQHF.

The chain is built from TRBV10-3 and TRBJ2-7; tentative D call: TRBD1 (5 bases). Germline V CDR1 and CDR2: ENHRY, SYGVKD. This CDR3 has 17 amino acids. Trimming stripped 3 bases from V and 1 base from J, with 19 bases between. Written as DNA, the CDR3 is TGTGCCATCAGTGACCCCAACCACCAGGGTTTGTCCTACGAGCAGTACTTC. Encoded protein: CAISDPNHQGLSYEQYF.

This chain connects TRBV28 to TRBJ2-7; D remains unclear. V was shortened by 7 bases and J by 2 bases, with 9 bases between the two germline ends. Per the germline V gene, CDR1 is MDHEN and CDR2 is SYDVKM. The CDR3 extends over 12 amino acids. The CDR3 bases are TGTGCCAGCATTGGGGTTACCTACGAGCAGTACTTC. The encoded protein is CASIGVTYEQYF.

The chain joins TRBV6-5 to TRBJ1-4; weak D call: TRBD1 (5 bases). The CDR3 consists of 12 residues. With 9 bases removed from V and 3 bases from J, the gap between germline ends came to 8 bases. The germline CDR1 and CDR2 sequences are MNHEY and SVGAGI. This CDR3 reads CASGGSNEKLFF. CDR3 sequence (DNA): TGTGCCAGTGGGGGATCTAATGAAAAACTGTTTTTT.

The count of this clonotype is one. The J gene is TRBJ2-1, the V gene TRBV12-5; 9 bases fit TRBD2. V shed 2 bases, J shed 6 bases, and the junction held 5 bases outside the gene matches. CDR1 and CDR2 (germline): LGHNT, FRNRAP. The CDR3 runs to 15 residues. The CDR3 sequence is CASGLQRGVCNEQFF. For the CDR3, the DNA is TGTGCTAGTGGTTTGCAGCGGGGGGTATGCAATGAGCAGTTCTTC.

The chain combines TRBV5-5 with TRBJ2-6; D is undetermined. CDR3 length equals 14 residues. The ends were cut back, 0 bases at V and 1 base at J, with 2 bases in the middle. The V gene's germline CDR1 is SGHKS and CDR2 YYEKEE (reference sequence). The DNA for the CDR3 is TGTGCCAGCAGCTTGGAGTCTGGGGCCAACGTCCTGACTTTC. Its protein is CASSLESGANVLTF.